This T cell receptor (beta chain) was observed in a study of blood T cell repertoires in COVID-19. Background on the study: Sites in the United States, Italy and Spain provided acute and convalescent COVID-19 samples.

A Seattle source enrolled patients during active infection and followed them longitudinally. Germline values: CDR1 MNHEY, CDR2 SMNVEV (reference sequence). V was clipped by 6 bases and J by 2 bases, with 16 bases between them. The CDR3 length is 15 residues. In the authors' workflow: Estimation of nucleated cell counts relied on the amplification of reference gene primers. Sequencing used immunoSEQ multiplex PCR; TCRdb keeps in-frame clones, though not all of them. The V and J calls and clone size come from that table; D and trimming were worked out from the DNA. The repertoire holds approximately 290,000 clones, approximately 84% seen once, with 15% to 19% in the top ten.

The sample comprised peripheral blood. The receptor was isolated from a person between 65 and 79 years old with COVID-19, enrolled during active disease. The rearrangement joins TRBV27 to TRBJ1-2, with D possibly matching TRBD1 (6 bases). CDR3 sequence: CASSSNRDLNYGYTF. The CDR3 coding sequence is TGTGCCAGCAGCTCTAACAGGGACCTCAACTATGGCTACACCTTC.